Listed below are T cell receptor beta chains from one sample, sequenced in a study of blood T cell repertoires in COVID-19. Data came from immunoSEQ multiplex PCR; TCRdb stores just in-frame clones and leaves some out. The data show a few hundred thousand clones, around 85% seen once. Sequences were obtained from peripheral blood. The receptor set was obtained from a man in his sixties with acute or convalescent COVID-19. CDR3s include the opening cysteine and the closing phenylalanine or tryptophan. Fields, in order: V gene, CDR3 length, J gene, D gene, clone size, CDR3 DNA, CDR3 protein. A D gene is named only where the DNA matches it firmly. The size entry is marked missing in some rows and otherwise reads once, few, many or a size class.

TRBV19	18	TRBJ1-3	-	-	TGTGCCAGTAGTATGCCTGGACAAGCCTACCTCTCTGGAAACACCATATATTTT	CASSMPGQAYLSGNTIYF
TRBV5-1	15	TRBJ2-7	TRBD2	-	TGCGCCAGCAGCCCGGTAGCGGGAGCCCCCTACGAGCAGTACTTC	CASSPVAGAPYEQYF
TRBV30	11	TRBJ2-1	-	-	TGTGCCTGGGGGCTAGCCAATGAGCAGTTCTTC	CAWGLANEQFF
TRBV5-1	18	TRBJ2-3	TRBD2	once	TGCGCCAGCAGCTTGGGACTAGCGGGAGTCAAAGTGACAGATACGCAGTATTTT	CASSLGLAGVKVTDTQYF
TRBV18	15	TRBJ2-7	TRBD1	-	TGTGCCAGCTCACGGGTCTCGACAGGGGAAAACGAGCAGTACTTC	CASSRVSTGENEQYF
TRBV28	13	TRBJ1-1	TRBD1	-	TGTGCCAGCAGCTGGAACAGGGGTCCTGAAGCTTTCTTT	CASSWNRGPEAFF
TRBV5-6	14	TRBJ1-2	TRBD1	-	TGTGCCAGCAGCTTGGGACAGGGAGCGCGGGGCTACACCTTC	CASSLGQGARGYTF
TRBV12-5	16	TRBJ1-2	TRBD1	-	TGTGCTAGTGGTTTGGTATCGGGACAGGGGGCGTACGGCTACACCTTC	CASGLVSGQGAYGYTF
TRBV14	15	TRBJ1-2	-	-	TGTGCCAGCAGCCAAGATCCCCGTTTAAACTATGGCTACACCTTC	CASSQDPRLNYGYTF
TRBV12-3/TRBV12-4	11	TRBJ2-1	-	-	TGTGCCAGCAGTTTAAGCTATGAGCAGTTCTTC	CASSLSYEQFF
TRBV11-3	13	TRBJ1-2	TRBD1	-	TGTGCCAGCAGCCTCGACAGGGGCGGTGGCTACACCTTC	CASSLDRGGGYTF
TRBV11-2	13	TRBJ1-3	-	-	TGTGCCAGCAGCTACTCGGGGGGAAACACCATATATTTT	CASSYSGGNTIYF
TRBV9	14	TRBJ2-7	TRBD2	-	TGTGCCAGCAGCGTATCCCTAGCGGAGTACGAGCAGTACTTC	CASSVSLAEYEQYF
TRBV19	16	TRBJ1-6	-	-	TGTGCCAGTAGAGGACAGCGGAGCTCCTATAATTCACCCCTCCACTTT	CASRGQRSSYNSPLHF
TRBV11-3	16	TRBJ2-7	TRBD2	-	TGTGCCAGCAGGGGAGAGCGGGAGATCCCACCCTACGAGCAGTACTTC	CASRGEREIPPYEQYF
TRBV7-2	14	TRBJ1-2	-	few	TGTGCCAGCAGCTTACCTCAGGCCCGGTATGGCTACACCTTC	CASSLPQARYGYTF
TRBV18	15	TRBJ2-5	-	-	TGTGCCAGCTCACCACCGCTTTCGGTACAAGAGACCCAGTACTTC	CASSPPLSVQETQYF
TRBV7-8	16	TRBJ2-2	TRBD1	-	TGTGCCAGCAGCGCAAGACAGGGGGCGGGCACCGGGGAGCTGTTTTTT	CASSARQGAGTGELFF
TRBV29-1	13	TRBJ1-5	-	-	TGCAGCGCACTGGCAGGGGACACCCAGCCCCAGCATTTT	CSALAGDTQPQHF
TRBV7-2	16	TRBJ1-2	-	-	TGTGCCAGCAGCTTATTCCTGGAAGGGGGTAGCTATGGCTACACCTTC	CASSLFLEGGSYGYTF
TRBV2	13	TRBJ1-2	-	-	TGTGCCAGCAGTGAAGCGATGGAGGTTGGCTACACCTTC	CASSEAMEVGYTF
TRBV25-1	13	TRBJ2-5	-	-	TGTGCCAGCAGGACCAGGGCAGGAGAGACCCAGTACTTC	CASRTRAGETQYF
TRBV6-2/TRBV6-3	16	TRBJ1-5	-	-	TGTGCCAGCAGTTTCTTCCGGACACAAAGCAATCAGCCCCAGCATTTT	CASSFFRTQSNQPQHF
TRBV7-6	13	TRBJ2-5	-	-	TGTGCCAGCAGCCCCCGGTCCCAAGAGACCCAGTACTTC	CASSPRSQETQYF
TRBV30	15	TRBJ1-4	-	-	TGTGCCTGGAGCGGAGACAGCGCAACCAATGAAAAACTGTTTTTT	CAWSGDSATNEKLFF
TRBV19	17	TRBJ2-5	TRBD2	once	TGTGCCAGTAGTATAGGTAGGACTAGCGGAGCAGGGGAGACCCAGTACTTC	CASSIGRTSGAGETQYF
TRBV19	14	TRBJ1-2	TRBD1	-	TGTGCCAGTAGTAGACCCCTCAGGGGGTTCGGCTACACCTTC	CASSRPLRGFGYTF
TRBV18	16	TRBJ2-1	-	-	TGTGCCAGCTCACCAGACTCCCTCAGCTCCTACAATGAGCAGTTCTTC	CASSPDSLSSYNEQFF
TRBV5-1	14	TRBJ1-2	-	-	TGCGCCAGCAGCTTCTCAACGACAGGAGATGGCTACACCTTC	CASSFSTTGDGYTF
TRBV5-1	13	TRBJ2-7	-	-	TGCGCCAGCAGCCCATGGACAGCCTACGAGCAGTACTTC	CASSPWTAYEQYF
TRBV30	15	TRBJ1-6	-	-	TGTGCCTGGAGGCCCCCCGGGGGCTATAATTCACCCCTCCACTTT	CAWRPPGGYNSPLHF
TRBV30	14	TRBJ1-4	TRBD1	-	TGTGCCTGGGCTTATGGAGGGGGCTATGAAAAACTGTTTTTT	CAWAYGGGYEKLFF
TRBV29-1	13	TRBJ2-7	TRBD1	-	TGCAGCGTCGCTCGTGGACAGGCTTACGAGCAGTACTTC	CSVARGQAYEQYF
TRBV30	16	TRBJ1-4	TRBD1	once	TGTGCCTGGAGGGAGACAGGGGCCCCTCGGGGTGAAAAACTGTTTTTT	CAWRETGAPRGEKLFF
TRBV7-2	15	TRBJ1-1	-	-	TGTGCCAGCAGCCCCCGGGGGTCCATGAACACTGAAGCTTTCTTT	CASSPRGSMNTEAFF
TRBV6-6	15	TRBJ1-5	TRBD1	-	TGTGCCAGCAGTTCCCCGGGACAGGGCGATCAGCCCCAGCATTTT	CASSSPGQGDQPQHF
TRBV6-5	15	TRBJ1-5	TRBD1	-	TGTGCCAGCAGTCCGTCCGGGACAGGGGCCCTGCCCCAGCATTTT	CASSPSGTGALPQHF
TRBV29-1	14	TRBJ1-1	TRBD1	once	TGCAGCGTTAGAGAGACAGGGGGTGGTACTGAAGCTTTCTTT	CSVRETGGGTEAFF
TRBV2	15	TRBJ2-6	TRBD1	-	TGTGCCAGCAATCGACAGGGCGCTGGGGCCAACGTCCTGACTTTC	CASNRQGAGANVLTF
TRBV11-3	15	TRBJ2-7	-	-	TGTGCCAGCAGCTCGATAGGGGCAGGAACGGACGAGCAGTACTTC	CASSSIGAGTDEQYF
TRBV19	15	TRBJ2-1	TRBD2	-	TGTGCCAGTAGTAGACTAGCGGGGAACTACAATGAGCAGTTCTTC	CASSRLAGNYNEQFF
TRBV20-1	13	TRBJ1-3	-	-	TGCAGTGCTAGTAATCAGTATGGAAACACCATATATTTT	CSASNQYGNTIYF
TRBV7-2	14	TRBJ1-2	TRBD1	-	TGTGCCAGCAGCAGCTGGACAGGACCCTATGGCTACACCTTC	CASSSWTGPYGYTF
TRBV6-5	12	TRBJ2-7	-	-	TGTGCCAGCAGCCTGACACCCTACGAGCAGTACTTC	CASSLTPYEQYF
TRBV7-2	14	TRBJ1-1	TRBD1	-	TGTGCCAGCAGGTCAAGGGGGCGCAGATCTGAAGCTTTCTTT	CASRSRGRRSEAFF
TRBV28	15	TRBJ1-3	-	once	TGTGCCACCCTATCGGATCGGACAGTCGGAAACACCATATATTTT	CATLSDRTVGNTIYF
TRBV9	15	TRBJ2-3	TRBD2	-	TGTGCCAGCAGCTCTAGCGGGACGGGCACAGATACGCAGTATTTT	CASSSSGTGTDTQYF
TRBV14	17	TRBJ2-5	-	-	TGTGCCAGCAGCCTAAGACATCCCTTCGGTCAGGAAGAGACCCAGTACTTC	CASSLRHPFGQEETQYF
TRBV28	15	TRBJ1-5	-	once	TGTGCCAGCAGTTCCCCTCCCCCCTCCAATCAGCCCCAGCATTTT	CASSSPPPSNQPQHF
TRBV20-1	16	TRBJ1-5	TRBD1	-	TGCAGTGCTAGTGGACCGACAGGGGATTTGGATCAGCCCCAGCATTTT	CSASGPTGDLDQPQHF
TRBV6-6	16	TRBJ1-5	-	once	TGTGCCAGCAGTTACTCGGGTGCGGGGGCGGCTCAGCCCCAGCATTTT	CASSYSGAGAAQPQHF
TRBV13	17	TRBJ2-2	TRBD2	-	TGTGCCAGCAGCTTCTCGACTAGCGGGAGAGGCACCGGGGAGCTGTTTTTT	CASSFSTSGRGTGELFF
TRBV4-1	14	TRBJ2-1	-	-	TGCGCCAGCAGCCACCAGGACTCCTACAATGAGCAGTTCTTC	CASSHQDSYNEQFF
TRBV28	14	TRBJ2-1	-	-	TGTGCCAGCAGTCTTGGGGGCAGTCACAATGAGCAGTTCTTC	CASSLGGSHNEQFF
TRBV27	14	TRBJ2-7	TRBD1	-	TGTGCCAGCAGTTGGACAGGGAATCAGGGCGAGCAGTACTTC	CASSWTGNQGEQYF
TRBV11-2	16	TRBJ2-7	TRBD2	-	TGTGCCAGCAGCTTGCCACTAGCGGCACGATTCCACGAGCAGTACTTC	CASSLPLAARFHEQYF
TRBV19	15	TRBJ2-3	TRBD1	-	TGTGCCAGTAGTGCCTCCGGGACAGGGGTAGATACGCAGTATTTT	CASSASGTGVDTQYF